Listed below are T cell receptor beta chains from one sample, sequenced in a study of blood T cell repertoires in COVID-19. The method was immunoSEQ multiplex PCR; TCRdb's version includes in-frame clones alone and lacks a portion of them. The sample records 25,000 to 35,000 clones, 90% to 95% being singletons. Sequencing input: peripheral blood. The origin of the receptors is a human donor in a cohort sampled during active COVID-19. The CDR3 runs from the conserved cysteine through the conserved F or W. Fields, in order: V gene, clone size, D gene, J gene, CDR3 protein, CDR3 DNA. The D gene is left open where the match is weak. Only part of the rows carry a size: once, few, many, or a class if the clone is expanded.

>TRBV5-1|NA|NA|TRBJ1-4
CASSLAGSFNEKLFF
TGCGCCAGCAGCTTGGCAGGGTCATTTAATGAAAAACTGTTTTTT
>TRBV6-5|NA|NA|TRBJ1-1
CASSPLGAEAFF
TGTGCCAGCAGCCCGCTGGGGGCAGAAGCTTTCTTT
>TRBV2|NA|NA|TRBJ2-2
CASSGTATNTGELFF
TGTGCCAGCAGTGGCACAGCCACGAACACCGGGGAGCTGTTTTTT
>TRBV4-2|NA|NA|TRBJ2-6
CASSQDRGGSGANVLTF
TGTGCCAGCAGCCAAGATAGAGGTGGCTCTGGGGCCAACGTCCTGACTTTC
>TRBV6-5|NA|TRBD1|TRBJ1-2
CATMNPGTGNYGYTF
TGTGCCACCATGAACCCCGGGACAGGGAACTATGGCTACACCTTC
>TRBV7-2|NA|TRBD2|TRBJ2-2
CASSLSGGGGELFF
TGTGCCAGCAGCCTGAGCGGGGGGGGCGGGGAGCTGTTTTTT
>TRBV24-1|NA|TRBD1|TRBJ1-2
CATSDPQGQGGYGYTF
TGTGCCACCAGTGATCCGCAAGGACAGGGGGGGTATGGCTACACCTTC
>TRBV5-1|few|NA|TRBJ2-1
CASSLANRINEQFF
TGCGCCAGCAGCTTGGCCAACAGGATTAATGAGCAGTTCTTC
>TRBV25-1|NA|TRBD2|TRBJ2-5
CASSESLAGVETQYF
TGTGCCAGCAGTGAATCTCTAGCGGGAGTTGAGACCCAGTACTTC
>TRBV9|NA|NA|TRBJ2-2
CASSVDIGVITGELFF
TGTGCCAGCAGCGTAGATATCGGGGTGATCACCGGGGAGCTGTTTTTT
>TRBV19|NA|NA|TRBJ1-6
CASSIPGVNSPLHF
TGTGCCAGTAGTATCCCGGGGGTTAATTCACCCCTCCACTTT
>TRBV6-5|NA|TRBD1|TRBJ1-2
CASRGSGTGNGYTF
TGTGCCAGCCGGGGATCAGGGACAGGAAATGGCTACACCTTC
>TRBV7-2|few|NA|TRBJ2-1
CASSPPPTSNEQFF
TGTGCCAGCAGCCCGCCCCCGACTAGTAATGAGCAGTTCTTC
>TRBV3-1/TRBV3-2|few|NA|TRBJ1-5
CASSQDTGGRNQPQHF
TGTGCCAGCAGCCAAGATACCGGGGGGCGGAATCAGCCCCAGCATTTT
>TRBV19|NA|TRBD2|TRBJ2-3
CASSIPRLAGGRYTQYF
TGTGCCAGTAGTATCCCCCGACTAGCGGGGGGGCGGTATACGCAGTATTTT
>TRBV28|NA|NA|TRBJ1-5
CASSSGHQPQHF
TGTGCCAGCAGCTCAGGTCATCAGCCCCAGCATTTT
>TRBV5-1|once|NA|TRBJ2-3
CASSLEGPPGDTQYF
TGCGCCAGCAGCTTGGAGGGGCCCCCGGGTGATACGCAGTATTTT
>TRBV28|NA|NA|TRBJ2-6
CASMAGGAGANVLTF
TGTGCCAGCATGGCTGGGGGCGCTGGGGCCAACGTCCTGACTTTC
>TRBV6-5|NA|NA|TRBJ2-1
CASSYSRRGINEQFF
TGTGCCAGCAGTTACTCGCGAAGGGGGATAAATGAGCAGTTCTTC
>TRBV5-6|few|NA|TRBJ1-2
CASSPQGFNYGYTF
TGTGCCAGCAGCCCGCAGGGGTTTAACTATGGCTACACCTTC
>TRBV16|NA|NA|TRBJ1-2
CASSQSDGRAGYGYTF
TGTGCCAGCAGCCAATCGGACGGCAGGGCCGGCTATGGCTACACCTTC
>TRBV3-1/TRBV3-2|NA|TRBD2|TRBJ2-3
CASSVGLGWGDTQYF
TGTGCCAGCAGCGTCGGACTAGGTTGGGGGGATACGCAGTATTTT